This T cell receptor beta chain was captured by sequencing in a study of Graves' ophthalmopathy and Graves' hyperthyroidism. Included hyperthyroidism patients were aged 18 to 65 and newly diagnosed (under 2 months' duration). CDR3 length: 14 amino acids. CDR1 and CDR2 from the germline V gene are LGHNA and YSLEER. V shed 0 bases and J shed 10 bases, with 13 bases lying between them. RNA transcripts provided the template for amplifying TCR beta CDR3 regions. RT-PCR in the first round used HTBI primers; a second-round multiplex PCR followed. Using its own MiXCR run on the multiplex PCR reads, TCRdb lists one record per CDR3 protein. The table lists about 1.1 million distinct CDR3 sequences, about two fifths of them singletons.

This TCR was recovered from an adult man with Graves' hyperthyroidism. The V and J genes are TRBV4-3 and TRBJ1-3; D gene ambiguous. The specimen sequenced was peripheral blood or thyroid tissue (not recorded which). Here the CDR3 DNA reads TGCGCCAGCAGCCAAGATATCGGGCAGACAACCATATATTTT. Translating it yields CASSQDIGQTTIYF.